The rows below give T cell receptor beta chains drawn from one sample of a study of T-cell reconstitution after alpha-beta-depleted transplantation in children. TCRdb re-analysed the PCR reads in MiXCR, keeping a single row per CDR3 protein. The profile shows 900,000 or so distinct CDR3 sequences, roughly 15% of them singletons. This specimen consisted of PBMCs, mostly from graft donor cells, obtained 360 days after TCRalphabeta/CD19-depleted stem cell transplant. The receptors were gathered from a male patient younger than 18 who had a stem cell transplant for acute lymphoblastic leukemia, so the T cells may come from the graft donor. Both conserved end residues are part of each CDR3. The D gene is left open where the match is weak. Rows give clone size only sometimes, using once, few, many, or a class for an expanded clone.

clone size	D gene	V gene	J gene	CDR3 DNA	CDR3 protein
few	TRBD2	TRBV27	TRBJ2-1	TGTGCCAGCAGTATAGCGGGAGAGTACTACAATGAGCAGTTCTTC	CASSIAGEYYNEQFF
-	-	TRBV12-3/TRBV12-4	TRBJ1-4	TGTGCCAGCAGTTTATTTGAGGAACCTAATGAAAAACTGTTTTTT	CASSLFEEPNEKLFF
few	-	TRBV9	TRBJ2-5	TGTGCCAGCAGCCATCCCCTCAAAGAGACCCAGTACTTC	CASSHPLKETQYF
-	-	TRBV7-9	TRBJ2-1	TGTGCCAGCAGCTTAACCCGGACTCCCTGGGATGAGCAGTTCTTC	CASSLTRTPWDEQFF
-	-	TRBV20-1	TRBJ1-5	TGCTGTGCTAGTAGGACAAAGGGGGGACAAAGCAATCAGCCCCAGCATTTT	CCASRTKGGQSNQPQHF
-	-	TRBV20-1	TRBJ2-2	TGCAGTGCTCTTATACCGGGACTCCATACCGGGGAGCTGTTTTTT	CSALIPGLHTGELFF
-	TRBD1	TRBV12-3/TRBV12-4	TRBJ1-1	TGTGCCAGCGCCCCAGAGATCCTGGGACAGGGGGAACCTGAAGCTTTCTTT	CASAPEILGQGEPEAFF
-	-	TRBV29-1	TRBJ1-1	TGCAGCGTTGAGGGGGATGAAGCTTTCTTT	CSVEGDEAFF
many	TRBD2	TRBV20-1	TRBJ2-2	TGCAGTGCTAGATTAGCGGGAAGGACCGGGGAGCTGTTTTTT	CSARLAGRTGELFF
few	TRBD2	TRBV11-2	TRBJ2-5	TGTGCCAGCAGAGGACTAGCGGCACAAGAGACCCAGTACTTC	CASRGLAAQETQYF
-	-	TRBV7-2	TRBJ1-5	TGTGCCAGCAGCTTAGGCCAGTGGAAGGGTCAGCCCCAGCATTTT	CASSLGQWKGQPQHF
-	-	TRBV11-2	TRBJ1-4	TGTGCCAGCAGCCCCCTCCAGGGTTCGGAAAAACTGTTTTTT	CASSPLQGSEKLFF
few	TRBD2	TRBV11-2	TRBJ2-3	TGTGCCAGCAGCTACTTAGCGGGAGGTCCAGATACGCAGTATTTT	CASSYLAGGPDTQYF
-	-	TRBV10-1	TRBJ2-7	TGCGCCAGCAGTGAGGTTAGCGGACCATTCTACGAGCAGTACTTC	CASSEVSGPFYEQYF
many	-	TRBV29-1	TRBJ1-1	TGCAGCGCCGCCACGGGCCGGGACACTGAAGCTTTCTTT	CSAATGRDTEAFF
-	TRBD1	TRBV5-5	TRBJ2-7	TGTGCCAGCAGCAGATACCGGGACAGGTACGAGCAGTACTTC	CASSRYRDRYEQYF
once	TRBD2	TRBV11-1	TRBJ2-5	TGTGCCAGCAGCTTAGATTGGACTAGCCGGTGGGGTCAAGAGACCCAGTACTTC	CASSLDWTSRWGQETQYF
-	-	TRBV14	TRBJ2-7	TGTGCCAGCAGCCAAGAGATTGGGTGGGGAGAGCTTCAGTACTTC	CASSQEIGWGELQYF
-	-	TRBV7-8	TRBJ2-1	TGTGCCAGCAGCCCGGGGTGGGCATCCTACAATGAGCAGTTCTTC	CASSPGWASYNEQFF
-	TRBD2	TRBV12-3/TRBV12-4	TRBJ2-6	TGTGCCAGCACAGTAGGACTAGCCGTTAGCTCTGGGGCCAACGTCCTGACTTTC	CASTVGLAVSSGANVLTF
-	-	TRBV2	TRBJ2-7	TGTGCCAGCAGTGAACAGGGCCGACGGTACTTC	CASSEQGRRYF
-	-	TRBV4-1	TRBJ2-1	TGCGCCAGCAGCGACAAAGGACAACTAACTCTTGGAAATGAGCAGTTCTTC	CASSDKGQLTLGNEQFF
-	TRBD1	TRBV19	TRBJ2-2	TGTGCCAGTAGTCCGGGACAGGGGAAGGGGGAGCTGTTTTTT	CASSPGQGKGELFF
-	-	TRBV7-8	TRBJ1-5	TGTGCCAGCAGCTTAGATCAGGTGCTCAATCAGCCCCAGCATTTT	CASSLDQVLNQPQHF
-	-	TRBV24-1	TRBJ1-1	TGTGCCACCAGAGGGACAAAGGGATCCACTGAAGCTTTCTTT	CATRGTKGSTEAFF
-	TRBD1	TRBV6-5	TRBJ1-4	TGTGCCAGCAGGGGACAGCGGCTTAATGAAAAACTGTTTTTT	CASRGQRLNEKLFF
-	-	TRBV6-5	TRBJ2-3	TGTGCCAGCAGTTCGGCTCCGACAGATACGCAGTATTTT	CASSSAPTDTQYF
few	TRBD2	TRBV20-1	TRBJ2-3	TGCAGTGCCCTAGCGGCGGATCAGTATTTT	CSALAADQYF
few	TRBD2	TRBV20-1	TRBJ2-3	TGCAGTGCTAGAGCGGGGGGGGGAGTTACGCAGTATTTT	CSARAGGGVTQYF
few	TRBD2	TRBV18	TRBJ2-3	TGTGCCAGCTCACCACCATATCTAGCGGGCACAGATACGCAGTATTTT	CASSPPYLAGTDTQYF
few	TRBD2	TRBV3-1	TRBJ2-5	TGTGCCAGCAGCCCCCGGCGGAGCGGGAGGGTTAGGGGGACCCAGTACTTC	CASSPRRSGRVRGTQYF
-	-	TRBV2	TRBJ1-1	TGTGCCAGCAGTGCCACAGGGCACACTGAAGCTTTCTTT	CASSATGHTEAFF
few	-	TRBV9	TRBJ1-1	TGTGCCAGCAGCGTGACCAGGGGCCGCGCTGGGACTGAAGCTTTCTTT	CASSVTRGRAGTEAFF
few	TRBD2	TRBV9	TRBJ2-3	TGTGCCAGCAGCGTAGATAGCGGGAGCGGAACAGATACGCAGTATTTT	CASSVDSGSGTDTQYF
-	-	TRBV7-6	TRBJ2-7	TGTGCCAGCAGCTTGACAGGAAGGGGATACGAGCAGTACTTC	CASSLTGRGYEQYF
-	-	TRBV20-1	TRBJ2-1	TGCAGTGCTCGAATTGCGAGGACGGGGTGGAGTGAGCAGTTCTTC	CSARIARTGWSEQFF
-	-	TRBV12-3/TRBV12-4	TRBJ2-1	TGTGCCAGCAGTTCCCCGGGGATGGGAGAGCAGTTCTTC	CASSSPGMGEQFF
-	TRBD1	TRBV7-2	TRBJ2-3	TGTGCCAGCAGCGGACAGGTTTCCACTAGCACAGATACGCAGTATTTT	CASSGQVSTSTDTQYF
many	-	TRBV27	TRBJ2-1	TGTGCCAGCAGTTGGGGCGTCACAAATGAGCAGTTCTTC	CASSWGVTNEQFF
-	-	TRBV30	TRBJ1-1	TGTGCCTGGGGGGACGTGACGGGTCGGACAGCTTTCTTT	CAWGDVTGRTAFF
few	-	TRBV5-1	TRBJ1-1	TGCGCCAGCAGCTTCCCAGGGAGGGACACTGAAGCTTTCTTT	CASSFPGRDTEAFF
few	-	TRBV5-6	TRBJ1-1	TGTGCCAGCAGCTACTACGACAGGAGCGGCACTGAAGCTTTCTTT	CASSYYDRSGTEAFF
-	TRBD1	TRBV5-1	TRBJ2-3	TGCGCCAGCCAAGGGCAGGGGGCAATTTTCACAGATACGCAGTATTTT	CASQGQGAIFTDTQYF
-	TRBD2	TRBV12-3/TRBV12-4	TRBJ2-7	TGTGCCAGCAGTTTACTAGCGGGAGGCTACTCCTACGAGCAGTACTTC	CASSLLAGGYSYEQYF
few	TRBD1	TRBV7-2	TRBJ1-3	TGTGCCAGCAGTTTGGACAGGGGGCTCGGAAACACCATATATTTT	CASSLDRGLGNTIYF
-	-	TRBV3-1	TRBJ2-5	TGTGCCAGCAGCCAAGATGAACTAGTTGGGACCCAGTACTTC	CASSQDELVGTQYF
-	-	TRBV27	TRBJ2-7	TGTGCCAGCAGTTCCTTCGGAGGGCTCTACGAGCAGTACTTC	CASSSFGGLYEQYF
-	-	TRBV12-5	TRBJ2-3	TGTGCTAGTGGTTTGGTAATGGGGAATACGCAGTATTTT	CASGLVMGNTQYF
few	TRBD2	TRBV11-1	TRBJ2-3	TGTGCCAGCAGCTTAGTCGCCGGACTAGCGGGAGGGCCTGGATCCACAGATACGCAGTATTTT	CASSLVAGLAGGPGSTDTQYF